This paragraph covers one T cell receptor (beta chain) sequence. Its antigen is not known. These data are taken from a study of beta chain features in type 1 diabetes. Study observations and caveats: A moderate, significant TCRB CDR3 shortening appeared in type 1 diabetes across four CD4+ subsets.

What was sequenced were expressed TCRB transcripts, since all of the isolated RNA had been reverse transcribed. Reads from naive, central memory and regulatory T cell samples averaged about 3.57 million. Clones were read by immunoSEQ multiplex PCR, and TCRdb kept only the in-frame ones, dropping some. The table has 250,000 to 350,000 clones, roughly 11% seen once. One heparinised blood draw averaging around 100 mL was given by each donor. The germline V gene has CDR1 MNHNY and CDR2 SVGAGI (reference sequence). V trimming: 6 bases; J trimming: 6 bases; junction bases outside the gene matches: 8. The CDR3 totals 14 residues.

Sequencing was performed on naive CD4+ T cells from blood. The chain employs TRBV6-6 and TRBJ1-5; TRBD1 matches 7 bases. The receptor comes from a woman in her thirties in good health. The CDR3 loop is CASSSTGTGQPQHF. The CDR3 DNA is TGTGCCAGCAGCTCGACAGGGACCGGTCAGCCCCAGCATTTT.